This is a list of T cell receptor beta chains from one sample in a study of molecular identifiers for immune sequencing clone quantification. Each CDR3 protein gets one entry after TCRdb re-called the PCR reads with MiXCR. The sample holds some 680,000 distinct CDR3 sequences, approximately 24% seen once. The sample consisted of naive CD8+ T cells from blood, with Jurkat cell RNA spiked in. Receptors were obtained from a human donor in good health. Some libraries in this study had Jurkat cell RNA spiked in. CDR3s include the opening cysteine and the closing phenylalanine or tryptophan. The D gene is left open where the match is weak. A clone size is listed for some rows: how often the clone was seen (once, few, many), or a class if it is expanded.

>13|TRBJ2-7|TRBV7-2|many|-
TGTGCCAGCAGCTCAGAACGATACGACGAGCAGTACTTC
CASSSERYDEQYF
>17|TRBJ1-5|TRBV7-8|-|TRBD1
TGTGCCAGCAGCCTAGGCGCGGGACAGGGGTTAGGGCAGCCCCGGCATTTT
CASSLGAGQGLGQPRHF
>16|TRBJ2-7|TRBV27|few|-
TGTGCCAGCAGTTTTCGAGGAGTCGAGGGATATACCGAGCAGTACTTC
CASSFRGVEGYTEQYF
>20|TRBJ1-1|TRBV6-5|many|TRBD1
TGTGCCAGCAGCCTCATAGGAAGCCGGGGACAGGTCTCACTTGACACTGAAGCTTTCTTT
CASSLIGSRGQVSLDTEAFF
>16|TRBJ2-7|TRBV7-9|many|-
TGTGCCAGCAGCTCCCCGATGGCGGGACTGTTGGGCGAGCAGTACTTC
CASSSPMAGLLGEQYF
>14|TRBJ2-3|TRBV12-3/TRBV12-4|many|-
TGTGCCAGCAGTCCAAGCGGGCGCACAGATACGCAGTATTTT
CASSPSGRTDTQYF
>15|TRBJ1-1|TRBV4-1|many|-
TGCGCCAGCAGCCAAGATGTCATGATGAACACTGAAGCTTTCTTT
CASSQDVMMNTEAFF
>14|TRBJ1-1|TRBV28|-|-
TGTGCCAGCAGTCAAACCCGAGAGGGGACTGAAGCTTTCTTT
CASSQTREGTEAFF
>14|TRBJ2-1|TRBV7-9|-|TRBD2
TGTGCCAGCAGCACTAGCGGGAGGGTCGATGAGCAGTTCTTC
CASSTSGRVDEQFF
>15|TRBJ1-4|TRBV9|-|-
TGTGCCAGCAGCGTAGATGGACGTTTAAATGAAAAACTGTTTTTT
CASSVDGRLNEKLFF
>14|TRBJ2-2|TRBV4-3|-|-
TGCGCCAGCAGCCAAGAGTGGGGGCCCGGGGAGCTGTTTTTT
CASSQEWGPGELFF
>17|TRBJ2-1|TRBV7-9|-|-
TGTGCCAGCAGCTTAGCGGTGCGGACGAGCTCCTACAATGAGCAGTTCTTC
CASSLAVRTSSYNEQFF
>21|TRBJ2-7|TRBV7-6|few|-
TGTGCCAGCAGCTTCACATTTGGGTTTGGAACAGGGTCTGGGGTTTCCTACGAGCAGTACTTC
CASSFTFGFGTGSGVSYEQYF
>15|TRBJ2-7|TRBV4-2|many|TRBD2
TGTGCCAGCAGCCAGATAACTAGCGGGGTCTACGAGCAGTACTTC
CASSQITSGVYEQYF